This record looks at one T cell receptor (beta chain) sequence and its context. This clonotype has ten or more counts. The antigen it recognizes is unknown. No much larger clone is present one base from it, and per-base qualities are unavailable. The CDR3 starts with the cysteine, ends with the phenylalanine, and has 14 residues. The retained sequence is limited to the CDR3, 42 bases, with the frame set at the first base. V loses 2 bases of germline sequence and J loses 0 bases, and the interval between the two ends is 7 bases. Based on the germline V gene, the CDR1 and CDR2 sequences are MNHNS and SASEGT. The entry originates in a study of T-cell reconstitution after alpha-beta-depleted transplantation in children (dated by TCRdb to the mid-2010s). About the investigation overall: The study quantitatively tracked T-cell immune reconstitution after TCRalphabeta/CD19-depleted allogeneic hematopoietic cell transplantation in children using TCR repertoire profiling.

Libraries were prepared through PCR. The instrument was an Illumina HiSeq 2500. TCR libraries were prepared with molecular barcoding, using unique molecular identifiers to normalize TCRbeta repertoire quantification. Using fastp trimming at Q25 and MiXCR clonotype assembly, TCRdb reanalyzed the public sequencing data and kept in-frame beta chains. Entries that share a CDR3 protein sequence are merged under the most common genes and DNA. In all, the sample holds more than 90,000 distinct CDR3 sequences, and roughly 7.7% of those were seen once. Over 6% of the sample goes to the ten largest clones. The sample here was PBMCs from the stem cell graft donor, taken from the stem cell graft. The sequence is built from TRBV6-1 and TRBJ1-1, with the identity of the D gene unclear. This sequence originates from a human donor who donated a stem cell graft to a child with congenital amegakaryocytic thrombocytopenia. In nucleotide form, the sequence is TGTGCCAGCAGTGAAACAGACATGAACACTGAAGCTTTCTTT. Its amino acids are CASSETDMNTEAFF.